The 2 T cell receptor beta chains presented below share a single source sample, sequenced in a study of blood T cell repertoires in COVID-19. Clones were sequenced by immunoSEQ multiplex PCR, and TCRdb holds only the in-frame ones, with some missing. This table has some 150,000 clones, approximately 85% appearing once. Sequences were obtained from peripheral blood. The receptor set was obtained from a human donor with acute or convalescent COVID-19. The donor label of this sample is uncertain.

J is TRBJ1-2 and V is TRBV19, with D unclear. CDR1 and CDR2 (germline): LNHDA, SQIVND (reference sequence). Trimming removed 4 bases at V and 0 bases at J, with 6 bases between. CDR3 size: 13 residues. The CDR3 sequence: CASSRHANYGYTF. In DNA, the CDR3 is TGTGCCAGTAGTAGGCACGCTAACTATGGCTACACCTTC.

This chain links TRBV7-6 with TRBJ2-1; TRBD2 aligns across 16 bases. Germline-derived CDR1 and CDR2 are SGHVS and FNYEAQ. The V gene end was trimmed by 4 bases and the J gene end by 5 bases; junction bases not matched to a gene: 5. This CDR3 has 17 residues. The CDR3 DNA reads TGTGCCAGCAGCTCTCTAGGGACTAGCGGGGGGGACAATGAGCAGTTCTTC. Amino acids: CASSSLGTSGGDNEQFF.